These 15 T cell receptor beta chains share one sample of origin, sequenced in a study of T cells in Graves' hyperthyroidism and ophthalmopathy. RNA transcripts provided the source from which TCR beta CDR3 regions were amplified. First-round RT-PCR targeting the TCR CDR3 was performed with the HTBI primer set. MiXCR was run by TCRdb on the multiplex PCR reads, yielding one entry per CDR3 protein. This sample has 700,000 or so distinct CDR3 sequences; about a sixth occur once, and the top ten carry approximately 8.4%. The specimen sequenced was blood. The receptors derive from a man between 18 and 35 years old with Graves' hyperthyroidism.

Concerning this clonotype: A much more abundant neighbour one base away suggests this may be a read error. The CDR3 protein is CASRRRGPYGQYF. The DNA for the CDR3 is TGTGCCAGCAGGCGCAGGGGTCCCTACGGGCAGTACTTC. The rearrangement uses TRBV28 and TRBJ2-7; possibly TRBD1 for D (6 bases). The CDR3 contains 13 residues. Germline values: CDR1 MDHEN, CDR2 SYDVKM.

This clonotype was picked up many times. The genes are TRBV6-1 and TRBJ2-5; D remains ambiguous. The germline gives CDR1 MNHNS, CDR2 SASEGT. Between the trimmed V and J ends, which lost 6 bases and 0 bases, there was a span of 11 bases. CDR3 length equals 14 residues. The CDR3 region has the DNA TGTGCCAGCAGCCCCACCCTTTACCAAGAGACCCAGTACTTC. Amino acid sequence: CASSPTLYQETQYF.

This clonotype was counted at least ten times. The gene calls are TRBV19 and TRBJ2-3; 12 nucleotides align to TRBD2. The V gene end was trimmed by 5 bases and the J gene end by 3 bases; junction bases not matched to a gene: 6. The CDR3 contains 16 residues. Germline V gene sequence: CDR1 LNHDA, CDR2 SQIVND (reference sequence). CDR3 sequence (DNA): TGTGCCAGTAGTTTGACGCTAGCGGGAGGGACAGATACGCAGTATTTT. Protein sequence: CASSLTLAGGTDTQYF.

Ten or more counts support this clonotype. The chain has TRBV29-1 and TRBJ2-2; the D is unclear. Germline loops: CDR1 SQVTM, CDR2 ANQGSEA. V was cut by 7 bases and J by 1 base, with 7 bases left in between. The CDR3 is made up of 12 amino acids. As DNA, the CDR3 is TGCAGCGCCCTGAAGAACACCGGGGAGCTGTTTTTT. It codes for CSALKNTGELFF.

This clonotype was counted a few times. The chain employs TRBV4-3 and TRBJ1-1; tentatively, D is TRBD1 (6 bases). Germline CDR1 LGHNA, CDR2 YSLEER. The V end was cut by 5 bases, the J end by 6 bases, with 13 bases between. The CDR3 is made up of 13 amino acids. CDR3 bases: TGCGCCAGCAGCATATCAGGGGCCCCTGAAGCTTTCTTT. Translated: CASSISGAPEAFF.

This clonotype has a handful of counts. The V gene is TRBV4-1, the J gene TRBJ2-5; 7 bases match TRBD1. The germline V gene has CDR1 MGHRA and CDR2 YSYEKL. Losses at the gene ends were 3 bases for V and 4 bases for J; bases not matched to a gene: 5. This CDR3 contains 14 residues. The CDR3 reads CASSQRDRAETQYF. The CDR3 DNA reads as TGCGCCAGCAGCCAGCGCGACAGGGCAGAGACCCAGTACTTC.

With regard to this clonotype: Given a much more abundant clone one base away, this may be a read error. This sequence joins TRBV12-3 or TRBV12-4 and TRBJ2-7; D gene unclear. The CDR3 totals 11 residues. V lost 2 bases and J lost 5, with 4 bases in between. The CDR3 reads CASSLFHEQYF. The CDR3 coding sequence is TGTGCCAGCAGTTTATTCCACGAGCAGTACTTC.

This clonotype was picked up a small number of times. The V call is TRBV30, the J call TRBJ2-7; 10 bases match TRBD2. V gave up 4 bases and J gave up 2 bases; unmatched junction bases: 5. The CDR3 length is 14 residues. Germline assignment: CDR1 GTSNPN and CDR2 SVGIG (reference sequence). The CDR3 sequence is CAWTRTSGPYEQYF. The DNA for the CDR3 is TGTGCCTGGACCAGGACTAGCGGACCCTACGAGCAGTACTTC.

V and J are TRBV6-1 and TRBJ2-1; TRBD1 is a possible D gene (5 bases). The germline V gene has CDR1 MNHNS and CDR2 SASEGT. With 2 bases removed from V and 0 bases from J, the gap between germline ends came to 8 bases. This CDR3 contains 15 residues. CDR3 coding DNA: TGTGCCAGCAGTGAACAGCAGGGCTCCTACAATGAGCAGTTCTTC. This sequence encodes CASSEQQGSYNEQFF.

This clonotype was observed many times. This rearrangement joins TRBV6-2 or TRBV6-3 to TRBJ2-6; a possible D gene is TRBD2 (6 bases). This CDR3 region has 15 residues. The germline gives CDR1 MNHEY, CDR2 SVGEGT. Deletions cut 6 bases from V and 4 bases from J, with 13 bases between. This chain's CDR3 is CASRSGRSGANVLTF. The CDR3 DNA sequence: TGTGCCAGCAGATCAGGGAGGTCCGGGGCCAACGTCCTGACTTTC.

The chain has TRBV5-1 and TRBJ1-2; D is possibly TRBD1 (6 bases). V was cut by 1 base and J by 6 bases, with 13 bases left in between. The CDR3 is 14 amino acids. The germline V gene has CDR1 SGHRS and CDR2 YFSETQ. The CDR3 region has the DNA TGCGCCAGCAGCTTGAGGGACACCACTCATGGCTACACCTTC. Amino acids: CASSLRDTTHGYTF.

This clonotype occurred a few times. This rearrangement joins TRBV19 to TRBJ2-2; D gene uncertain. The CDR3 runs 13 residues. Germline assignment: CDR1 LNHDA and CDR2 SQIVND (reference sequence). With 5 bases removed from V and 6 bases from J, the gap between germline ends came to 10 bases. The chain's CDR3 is CASSVPVPGELFF. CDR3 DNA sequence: TGTGCCAGTAGTGTCCCTGTTCCCGGGGAGCTGTTTTTT.

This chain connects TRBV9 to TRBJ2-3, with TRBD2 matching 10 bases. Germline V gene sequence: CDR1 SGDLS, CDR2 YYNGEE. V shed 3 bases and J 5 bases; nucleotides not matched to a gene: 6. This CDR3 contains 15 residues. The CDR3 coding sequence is TGTGCCAGCAGCGCCCTAGCGGGAGTTGTAGATACGCAGTATTTT. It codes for CASSALAGVVDTQYF. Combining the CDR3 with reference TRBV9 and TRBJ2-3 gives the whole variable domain DSGVTQTPKHLITATGQRVTLRCSPRSGDLSVYWYQQSLDQGLQFLIQYYNGEERAKGNILERFSAQQFPDLHSELNLSSLELGDSALYFCASSALAGVVDTQYFGPGTRLTVL.

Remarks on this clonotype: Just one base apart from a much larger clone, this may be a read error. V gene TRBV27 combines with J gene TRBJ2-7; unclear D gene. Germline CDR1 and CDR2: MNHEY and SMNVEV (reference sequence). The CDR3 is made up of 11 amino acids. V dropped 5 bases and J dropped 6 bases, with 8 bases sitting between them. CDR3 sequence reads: CASSDGREQYF. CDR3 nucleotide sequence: TGTGCCAGCAGTGATGGACGCGAGCAGTACTTC.

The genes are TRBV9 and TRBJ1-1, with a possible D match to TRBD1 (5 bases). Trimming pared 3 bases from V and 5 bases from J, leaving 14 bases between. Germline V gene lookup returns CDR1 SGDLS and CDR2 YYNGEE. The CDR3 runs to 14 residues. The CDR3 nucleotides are TGTGCCAGCAGCGCAAGGGGCGTAGAGACTGAAGCTTTCTTT. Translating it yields CASSARGVETEAFF.